These 25 T cell receptor beta chains share one sample of origin, sequenced in a study of PD-L1 blockade in urothelial cancer. Generated by immunoSEQ multiplex PCR, the TCRdb table keeps only in-frame clones and is missing some. Of approximately 80,000 clones in the sample, 82% were seen once. This material consisted of PBMCs, taken around atezolizumab (anti-PD-L1) treatment. All receptors derive from a man between 70 and 80 years old with urothelial cancer.

The V call is TRBV29-1, the J call TRBJ1-2, with D perhaps TRBD1 (6 bases). V was pared by 7 bases and J by 3 bases, with 18 bases between. The CDR3 is 14 residues long. CDR1 is SQVTM and CDR2 is ANQGSEA in the germline V gene. The CDR3 loop reads CSAFSGGRYYGYTF. The CDR3 bases are TGCAGCGCGTTCTCGGGGGGGCGCTACTATGGCTACACCTTC.

This rearrangement joins TRBV7-3 to TRBJ1-1, with D tentatively TRBD1 (5 bases). Trimming pared 1 base from V and 0 bases from J, leaving 9 bases between. Per the germline V gene, CDR1 is SGHTA and CDR2 is FQGTGA. This CDR3 is built from 15 residues. CDR3 nucleotide sequence: TGTGCCAGCAGCTTAAATGGGGCCATGAACACTGAAGCTTTCTTT. Residues: CASSLNGAMNTEAFF.

V gene TRBV19 combines with J gene TRBJ2-3; tentative D call: TRBD1 (6 bases). The CDR3 length is 16 residues. V was pared by 5 bases and J by 0 bases, with 15 bases between. The germline V gene encodes CDR1 LNHDA and CDR2 SQIVND (reference sequence). The CDR3 protein is CASSPQTGGSTDTQYF. The CDR3 DNA is TGTGCCAGTAGTCCGCAGACAGGCGGAAGCACAGATACGCAGTATTTT.

The V gene is TRBV7-9, the J gene TRBJ2-3; 10 bases are shared with TRBD2. The CDR3 is 16 residues long. Germline lookup yields CDR1 SEHNR and CDR2 FQNEAQ (reference sequence). V gave up 5 bases and J gave up 1 base; unmatched junction bases: 6. The CDR3: CASSPGLAVRTDTQYF. The CDR3 coding sequence is TGTGCCAGCAGCCCCGGACTAGCGGTCCGCACAGATACGCAGTATTTT.

V usage is TRBV5-1 and J usage is TRBJ2-3, with 7 bases lining up with TRBD2. This CDR3 is built from 17 residues. Germline lookup yields CDR1 SGHRS and CDR2 YFSETQ. Germline trimming cut 3 bases from V and 4 bases from J; bases unmatched to any gene: 14. The CDR3 nucleotides read TGCGCCAGCAGCTCTCTACCCGGCGGGGGTGGACCAGATACGCAGTATTTT. Amino acid sequence: CASSSLPGGGGPDTQYF.

The genes are TRBV5-1 and TRBJ2-7; 10 nucleotides line up with TRBD2. In germline, CDR1 is SGHRS, CDR2 YFSETQ. The CDR3 sequence is 16 residues long. Trimming took 1 base from V and 7 from J; bases not matched to a gene: 11. This CDR3 is CASSLSIAGGQGEQYF. The CDR3, as DNA: TGCGCCAGCAGCTTGTCAATAGCGGGGGGCCAGGGGGAGCAGTACTTC.

The V call is TRBV27, the J call TRBJ1-5; TRBD1 matches at 7 bases. V lost 2 bases, J lost 0 bases, and 4 bases stayed unmatched. CDR1 MNHEY and CDR2 SMNVEV come from the germline V gene (reference sequence). This CDR3 has 16 amino acids. DNA for the CDR3: TGTGCCAGCAGTTTAAGAGGGGGCTTTAGCAATCAGCCCCAGCATTTT. Translating it yields CASSLRGGFSNQPQHF.

The chain joins TRBV6-4 to TRBJ1-2; the match to TRBD1 covers 7 bases. The germline V gene has CDR1 MRHNA and CDR2 SNTAGT. The CDR3 length is 13 residues. The trim removed 0 bases at V and 13 bases at J, leaving 8 bases unmatched. Written as DNA, the CDR3 is TGTGCCAGCAGTGACTCCCCAGGGGGAGCTTTCACCTTC. This sequence encodes CASSDSPGGAFTF.

The chain carries TRBV19 and TRBJ2-2; TRBD1 matches 8 bases. Germline loops: CDR1 LNHDA, CDR2 SQIVND (reference sequence). The CDR3 spans 15 residues. The V segment lost 0 bases and the J segment 7 bases; nucleotides outside the gene matches: 4. DNA for the CDR3: TGTGCCAGTAGTATAGACGACAGGGGCGTCGGGGAGCTGTTTTTT. Amino acids: CASSIDDRGVGELFF.

This rearrangement joins TRBV15 to TRBJ2-7, with 9 bases fitting TRBD1. Germline CDR1 is LNHNV and CDR2 is YYDKDF (reference sequence). The ends lost 3 bases at V and 2 bases at J; junction bases unmatched: 5. This CDR3 is 15 amino acids long. The CDR3: CATSRSGTGTYEQYF. CDR3 bases: TGTGCCACCAGCAGGTCCGGGACAGGGACCTACGAGCAGTACTTC.

CDR3 in DNA: TGTGCCAGCGGGACAGGGGCCCCTGGAAACACCATATATTTT. This sequence encodes CASGTGAPGNTIYF. This sequence joins TRBV6-1 and TRBJ1-3; 10 positions match TRBD1. J lost 2 bases, V lost 8 bases, and 3 bases had no gene match. Germline V gene sequence: CDR1 MNHNS, CDR2 SASEGT. The CDR3 has 14 residues.

J is TRBJ2-2 and V is TRBV19; 9 nucleotides line up with TRBD1. V lost 5 bases to trimming and J lost 5 bases; unmatched junction nucleotides: 6. Germline loops: CDR1 LNHDA, CDR2 SQIVND (reference sequence). This CDR3 has 15 residues. Here the CDR3 reads CASSERDRETGELFF. Written as DNA, the CDR3 is TGTGCCAGTAGTGAAAGGGACAGGGAGACCGGGGAGCTGTTTTTT.

The J gene is TRBJ2-2, the V gene TRBV7-9; 8 bases align to TRBD1. Losses at the gene ends were 3 bases for V and 7 bases for J; bases not matched to a gene: 10. Germline CDR1 reads SEHNR; CDR2 reads FQNEAQ (reference sequence). CDR3 length equals 16 residues. For the CDR3, the DNA is TGTGCCAGCAGCTTTACCGGGACAGGCTTTATCGGGGAGCTGTTTTTT. It specifies CASSFTGTGFIGELFF.

This rearrangement joins TRBV7-9 to TRBJ2-1, with 9 bases fitting TRBD2. Per germline, CDR1 SEHNR and CDR2 FQNEAQ (reference sequence). V dropped 5 bases and J dropped 4; count of bases not matched to a gene: 6. This CDR3 is 15 amino acids long. The CDR3 here is CASSPRLAAYNEQFF. The CDR3 nucleotides are TGTGCCAGCAGCCCAAGACTAGCGGCTTACAATGAGCAGTTCTTC.

The chain joins TRBV5-1 to TRBJ2-1, with 13 nucleotides matching TRBD2. Per germline, CDR1 SGHRS and CDR2 YFSETQ. The CDR3 totals 17 residues. The J segment lost 2 bases and the V segment lost 7 bases, leaving 9 bases of the junction unmatched. CDR3 sequence (DNA): TGCGCCAGCTCCCCACTAGCGGGGGGGCGGACCTACAATGAGCAGTTCTTC. This gives the protein CASSPLAGGRTYNEQFF.

This clone was counted a single time. V is TRBV9 and J is TRBJ1-4; perhaps TRBD1 as D (6 bases). Germline loops: CDR1 SGDLS, CDR2 YYNGEE. Trimming took 3 bases from V and 3 from J, leaving 12 bases between them. CDR3 length: 15 residues. The CDR3 region is CASSASGAPNEKLFF. Here the CDR3 DNA reads TGTGCCAGCAGCGCCTCAGGGGCCCCTAATGAAAAACTGTTTTTT.

The genes are TRBV6-1 and TRBJ2-7, with D perhaps matching TRBD1 (5 bases). V was cut by 1 base and J by 0 bases, with 10 bases left in between. This CDR3 has 15 residues. Looked up from germline, CDR1 is MNHNS and CDR2 is SASEGT. The CDR3 is CASSEVHRSSYEQYF. The DNA for the CDR3 is TGTGCCAGCAGTGAAGTGCACAGGAGCTCCTACGAGCAGTACTTC.

The chain recombines TRBV7-6 with TRBJ2-7; 9 bases line up with TRBD2. In germline, CDR1 is SGHVS, CDR2 FNYEAQ. This CDR3 has 14 amino acids. The V and J ends lost 5 bases and 4 bases, in that order; junction bases with no gene match: 6. The CDR3 loop reads CASSPGTSLYEQYF. CDR3 nucleotide sequence: TGTGCCAGCAGCCCGGGGACTAGCCTATACGAGCAGTACTTC.

The CDR3 reads CASSLSSSIWGTSSTDTQYF. The CDR3 nucleotides read TGTGCCAGCAGCTTATCTAGTTCGATTTGGGGGACATCTAGCACAGATACGCAGTATTTT. This rearrangement joins TRBV5-5 to TRBJ2-3; perhaps TRBD1 as D (6 bases). Germline assignment: CDR1 SGHKS and CDR2 YYEKEE (reference sequence). This CDR3 has 20 residues. Between the trimmed V and J ends, which lost 2 bases and 0 bases, there was a span of 25 bases. Looking up the rest from reference TRBV5-5 and TRBJ2-3 gives the full variable domain: DAGVTQSPTHLIKTRGQQVTLRCSPISGHKSVSWYQQVLGQGPQFIFQYYEKEERGRGNFPDRFSARQFPNYSSELNVNALLLGDSALYLCASSLSSSIWGTSSTDTQYFGPGTRLTVL.

CDR3 nucleotides: TGTGCCAGCAGCTTTAGGGACAGGGGTAACTATGGCTACACCTTC. Translation: CASSFRDRGNYGYTF. The chain is built from TRBV5-6 and TRBJ1-2; 10 nucleotides line up with TRBD1. Germline lookup yields CDR1 SGHDT and CDR2 YYEEEE. The length of the CDR3 is 15 residues. With V trimmed by 2 bases and J by 1 base, 2 bases remained unmatched.

The chain joins TRBV9 to TRBJ1-3; maybe TRBD1 (5 bases). The CDR3 consists of 17 residues. CDR1 is SGDLS, CDR2 YYNGEE, per germline. V lost 0 bases and J 4 bases, leaving 17 bases between the germline ends. The chain's CDR3 is CASSVGAGAHGGNTIYF. In DNA form, the CDR3 reads TGTGCCAGCAGCGTAGGAGCTGGGGCCCATGGGGGAAACACCATATATTTT.

The chain has TRBV11-2 and TRBJ2-1; D perhaps matches TRBD2 (5 bases). Germline CDR1 reads SGHAT; CDR2 reads FQNNGV. This CDR3 has 18 amino acids. Trimming took 4 bases from V and 5 from J, leaving 24 bases between them. This chain's CDR3 is CASSSIRRRTYRDNEQFF. The CDR3 bases are TGTGCCAGCAGCTCAATTCGTCGGAGGACGTACCGAGACAATGAGCAGTTCTTC.

The chain is built from TRBV10-2 and TRBJ1-4; D unclear. This CDR3 contains 13 residues. CDR1 is WSHSY and CDR2 is SAAADI in the germline V gene. V lost 5 bases to trimming and J lost 8 bases, with 12 bases between them. CDR3 amino acids: CASSLVGGEKLFF. DNA for the CDR3: TGCGCCAGCAGTCTGGTTGGAGGGGAAAAACTGTTTTTT.

The chain has TRBV9 and TRBJ2-2; 11 bases match TRBD2. V was pared by 0 bases and J by 5 bases, with 3 bases of the junction left unmatched. This CDR3 region has 16 residues. The germline V gene encodes CDR1 SGDLS and CDR2 YYNGEE. For the CDR3, the DNA is TGTGCCAGCAGCGTAGAAATAGCGGGAGGGACCGGGGAGCTGTTTTTT. Protein: CASSVEIAGGTGELFF.

V gene TRBV10-3 combines with J gene TRBJ1-6; 9 nucleotides agree with TRBD1. V lost 0 bases to trimming and J lost 7 bases; unmatched junction nucleotides: 1. Germline V gives CDR1 ENHRY, CDR2 SYGVKD. The CDR3 has 15 residues. CDR3 protein: CAISESGTGNSPLHF. CDR3 nucleotide sequence: TGTGCCATCAGTGAGTCCGGGACAGGGAATTCACCCCTCCACTTT.